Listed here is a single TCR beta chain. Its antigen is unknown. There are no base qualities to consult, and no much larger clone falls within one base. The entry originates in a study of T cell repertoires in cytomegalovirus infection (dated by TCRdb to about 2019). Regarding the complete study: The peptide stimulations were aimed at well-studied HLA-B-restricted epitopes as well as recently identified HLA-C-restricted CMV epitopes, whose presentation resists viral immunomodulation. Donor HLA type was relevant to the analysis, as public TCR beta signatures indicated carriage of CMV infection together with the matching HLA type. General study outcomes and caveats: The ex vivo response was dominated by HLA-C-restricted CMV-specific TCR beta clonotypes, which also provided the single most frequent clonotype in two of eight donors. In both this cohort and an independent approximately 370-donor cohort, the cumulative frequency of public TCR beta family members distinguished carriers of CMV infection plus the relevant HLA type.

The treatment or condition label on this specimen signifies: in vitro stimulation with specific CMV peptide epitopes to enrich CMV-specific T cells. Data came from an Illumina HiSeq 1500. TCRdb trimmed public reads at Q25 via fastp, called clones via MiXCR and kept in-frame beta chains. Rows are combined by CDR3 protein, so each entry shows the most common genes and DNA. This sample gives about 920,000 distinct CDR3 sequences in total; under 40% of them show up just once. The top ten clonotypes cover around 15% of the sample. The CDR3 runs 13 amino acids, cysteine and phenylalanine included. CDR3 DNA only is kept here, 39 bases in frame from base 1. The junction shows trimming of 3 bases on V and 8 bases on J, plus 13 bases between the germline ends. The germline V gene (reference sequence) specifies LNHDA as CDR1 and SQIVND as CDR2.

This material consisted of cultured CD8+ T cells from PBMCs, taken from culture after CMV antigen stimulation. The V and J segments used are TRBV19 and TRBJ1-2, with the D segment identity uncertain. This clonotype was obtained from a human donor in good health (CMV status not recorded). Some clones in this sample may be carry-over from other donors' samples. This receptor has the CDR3 CASSMERNKGYTF. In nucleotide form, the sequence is TGTGCCAGTAGTATGGAAAGGAATAAAGGCTACACCTTC.